These 28 T cell receptor beta chains were all obtained from the same sample, sequenced in a study of cytomegalovirus exposure and HLA in healthy donors. The PCR ran on 60 Vbeta and 13 Jbeta primers. Sequencing was performed with immunoSEQ multiplex PCR; in TCRdb, only in-frame clones are kept and a portion is missing. The sample gives fewer than 110,000 clones, approximately 66% of which show up once; roughly 3.5% is in the top ten. Sequenced sample: PBMCs. All receptors derive from a woman aged 50 to 60 in good health and CMV-seronegative.

This rearrangement joins TRBV19 to TRBJ2-7, with D uncertain. From germline, CDR1 is LNHDA and CDR2 SQIVND (reference sequence). The V end lost 4 bases, the J end lost 5 bases, and 9 bases lay between the germline ends. The CDR3 has 12 amino acids. CDR3 DNA: TGTGCCAGTAGTACCTCCCCCCACGAGCAGTACTTC. Its protein is CASSTSPHEQYF.

V gene TRBV19 combines with J gene TRBJ2-5; tentatively, D is TRBD2 (6 bases). This CDR3 is built from 13 residues. Looked up from germline, CDR1 is LNHDA and CDR2 is SQIVND (reference sequence). V lost 3 bases and J 12 bases, leaving 17 bases between the germline ends. CDR3 DNA sequence: TGTGCCAGTAGTATCGGCGGGATGGGACCTGAGTACTTC. Translation gives CASSIGGMGPEYF.

Comments on this clone: A junction end diverges from the germline sequence, so it may reflect a read error. The J gene is TRBJ1-3, the V gene TRBV13; D remains unclear. Per the germline V gene, CDR1 is PRHDT and CDR2 is FYEKMQ (reference sequence). The CDR3 contains 16 residues. The CDR3 region is CASSLGPAISGNTIYF. DNA for the CDR3: TGTGCCAGCAGCTTAGGCCCAGCGATCTCTGGTAACACCATATATTTT.

The chain links TRBV10-2 to TRBJ2-1; D is possibly TRBD1 (5 bases). The CDR3 runs 13 residues. V lost 5 bases, J lost 3 bases, and 8 bases lay in between. Germline CDR1 reads WSHSY; CDR2 reads SAAADI. CDR3 in DNA: TGCGCCAGCAGTCATAGGGGCTACAATGAGCAGTTCTTC. This codes for CASSHRGYNEQFF.

J is TRBJ2-1 and V is TRBV6-1; 10 positions agree with TRBD2. Per the germline V gene, CDR1 is MNHNS and CDR2 is SASEGT. This CDR3 region has 15 residues. J was trimmed by 4 bases and V by 7 bases; bases with no gene match: 7. In DNA, the CDR3 is TGTGCCAGCACGGGGTTAGCGGGGGGATACAATGAGCAGTTCTTC. Its protein product is CASTGLAGGYNEQFF.

To note about this clone: Compared with germline, one end of the junction differs, possibly owing to a read error. The chain recombines TRBV4-1 with TRBJ2-1; D uncertain. The V gene's germline CDR1 is MGHRA and CDR2 YSYEKL. The CDR3 length is 16 residues. The DNA of the CDR3 is TGCGCCAGCAGCCAAAACCCCCAGAGCTCCTACAATGAGCGGTTCTTC. As protein: CASSQNPQSSYNERFF.

This clone came up a few times. The V call is TRBV7-2, the J call TRBJ1-1; no clear D. The CDR3 has 13 amino acids. CDR1 SGHTA and CDR2 FQGNSA come from the germline V gene. Trimming took 5 bases from V and 3 from J, leaving 10 bases between them. As DNA, the CDR3 is TGTGCCAGCAGCATAACCGGTGACACTGAAGCTTTCTTT. This codes for CASSITGDTEAFF.

The chain has TRBV28 and TRBJ1-5, with D uncertain. Germline values: CDR1 MDHEN, CDR2 SYDVKM. This CDR3 region has 14 residues. Trimming cost V 1 base and J 7 bases, with 11 bases left between them. The CDR3 loop is CASSLLEVGQPQHF. Here the CDR3 DNA reads TGTGCCAGCAGTTTATTAGAGGTTGGCCAGCCCCAGCATTTT.

V usage is TRBV19 and J usage is TRBJ2-7, with 10 bases lining up with TRBD1. CDR3 length: 12 residues. With 10 bases clipped from V and 6 bases from J, the junction kept 6 bases outside the gene matches. Germline CDR1 LNHDA, CDR2 SQIVND (reference sequence). In DNA, the CDR3 is TGTGCCACAGACAGGGGGCGAGGCGAGCAGTACTTC. Protein product: CATDRGRGEQYF.

This rearrangement joins TRBV25-1 to TRBJ2-1; 11 bases fit TRBD2. The germline V gene has CDR1 MGHDK and CDR2 SYGVNS. The trim removed 5 bases at V and 3 bases at J, leaving 6 bases unmatched. The CDR3 extends over 16 amino acids. The CDR3 loop is CASSRAGTSGYNEQFF. The CDR3 DNA follows: TGTGCCAGCAGTAGGGCCGGGACTAGCGGCTACAATGAGCAGTTCTTC. Supplemented by reference TRBV25-1 and TRBJ2-1, the full variable domain reads EADIYQTPRYLVIGTGKKITLECSQTMGHDKMYWYQQDPGMELHLIHYSYGVNSTEKGDLSSESTVSRIRTEHFPLTLESARPSHTSQYLCASSRAGTSGYNEQFFGPGTRLTVL.

This clone appeared a few times. The chain carries TRBV18 and TRBJ1-4; D may be TRBD1 (5 bases). CDR3 size: 15 residues. Between the trimmed V and J ends, which lost 6 bases and 5 bases, there was a span of 16 bases. CDR1 is KGHSH and CDR2 is LQKENI in the germline V gene. The CDR3 is CASSPFTGRNEKLFF. The CDR3, as DNA: TGTGCCAGCTCGCCCTTTACAGGCCGCAATGAAAAACTGTTTTTT.

The chain uses TRBV15 and TRBJ1-5; 7 nucleotides agree with TRBD1. This CDR3 comprises 15 residues. Germline CDR1 is LNHNV and CDR2 is YYDKDF (reference sequence). With 1 base clipped from V and 5 bases from J, the junction kept 5 bases outside the gene matches. Here the CDR3 reads CATSRAPGGDQPQHF. The CDR3 nucleotides are TGTGCCACCAGCAGAGCGCCAGGGGGTGATCAGCCCCAGCATTTT.

The V and J genes are TRBV5-1 and TRBJ2-5; maybe TRBD2 (6 bases). CDR1 and CDR2 from the germline V gene are SGHRS and YFSETQ. V was clipped by 0 bases and J by 5 bases, with 14 bases between them. The CDR3 length is 15 residues. CDR3 sequence reads: CASSLALSGRETQYF. The CDR3 nucleotides are TGCGCCAGCAGCTTGGCCTTATCAGGGAGGGAGACCCAGTACTTC.

J is TRBJ2-7 and V is TRBV5-4, with D hard to call. Germline lookup yields CDR1 SGHNT and CDR2 YYREEE (reference sequence). Trimming removed 4 bases at V and 3 bases at J, with 17 bases between. There are 15 residues in the CDR3. The CDR3 here is CASSLDDGGNYEQYF. CDR3 DNA: TGTGCCAGCAGCCTAGACGATGGCGGAAACTACGAGCAGTACTTC.

The table lists this clone with a few counts. The gene calls are TRBV7-3 and TRBJ2-3, with TRBD2 identical over 8 bases. The CDR3 consists of 15 residues. The germline gives CDR1 SGHTA, CDR2 FQGTGA. The V gene end was trimmed by 6 bases and the J gene end by 4 bases; junction bases not matched to a gene: 9. Written as DNA, the CDR3 is TGTGCCAGCAGGAGAGCGGGAGTCAAGTCAGATACGCAGTATTTT. Protein product: CASRRAGVKSDTQYF.

This clone was seen a few times. The J gene is TRBJ2-7, the V gene TRBV7-2; D possibly corresponds to TRBD2 (5 bases). Per the germline V gene, CDR1 is SGHTA and CDR2 is FQGNSA. The CDR3 contains 15 residues. V was clipped by 1 base and J by 7 bases, with 17 bases between them. The CDR3 coding sequence is TGTGCCAGCAGCTTAGAAATCGCTGAGCCGGGAGAGCAGTACTTC. This codes for CASSLEIAEPGEQYF.

This CDR3 is CASTFGNMNTEAFF. CDR3 sequence (DNA): TGTGCCAGCACCTTCGGGAATATGAACACTGAAGCTTTCTTT. This chain uses TRBV5-6 with TRBJ1-1, with no clear D. CDR1 SGHDT and CDR2 YYEEEE come from the germline V gene. This CDR3 is 14 amino acids long. With 6 bases removed from V and 0 bases from J, the gap between germline ends came to 12 bases. The complete variable domain, with remaining parts taken from reference TRBV5-6 and TRBJ1-1, reads DAGVTQSPTHLIKTRGQQVTLRCSPKSGHDTVSWYQQALGQGPQFIFQYYEEEERQRGNFPDRFSGHQFPNYSSELNVNALLLGDSALYLCASTFGNMNTEAFFGQGTRLTVV.

V and J are TRBV5-6 and TRBJ2-1, with D possibly TRBD2 on 6 matching bases. This CDR3 is built from 16 residues. Germline V gene data show CDR1 as SGHDT and CDR2 as YYEEEE. The germline V and J ends were trimmed by 6 bases and 0 bases, with 16 bases remaining between them. CDR3 sequence (DNA): TGTGCCAGCACCTCCTTAGCGGTTAGCTCCTACAATGAGCAGTTCTTC. This translates into CASTSLAVSSYNEQFF.

V and J are TRBV5-1 and TRBJ2-5; D ambiguous. Germline V gene lookup returns CDR1 SGHRS and CDR2 YFSETQ. The V end was cut by 2 bases, the J end by 5 bases, with 13 bases between. The CDR3 totals 14 residues. CDR3 bases: TGCGCCAGCAGCTTAGGCCAGCGCATGGAGACCCAGTACTTC. This gives the protein CASSLGQRMETQYF. Supplemented by reference TRBV5-1 and TRBJ2-5, the full variable domain reads KAGVTQTPRYLIKTRGQQVTLSCSPISGHRSVSWYQQTPGQGLQFLFEYFSETQRNKGNFPGRFSGRQFSNSRSEMNVSTLELGDSALYLCASSLGQRMETQYFGPGTRLLVL.

The chain joins TRBV30 to TRBJ1-2; 10 bases fit TRBD1. Germline V gene lookup returns CDR1 GTSNPN and CDR2 SVGIG (reference sequence). CDR3 length: 13 amino acids. J gave up 7 bases and V 5 bases, and 7 bases lay outside the gene matches. CDR3 residues: CAWGPGQGFGYTF. CDR3 in DNA: TGTGCCTGGGGGCCGGGACAGGGGTTTGGCTACACCTTC. Full variable domain (rest looked up from reference TRBV30 and TRBJ1-2): SQTIHQWPATLVQPVGSPLSLECTVEGTSNPNLYWYRQAAGRGLQLLFYSVGIGQISSEVPQNLSASRPQDRQFILSSKKLLLSDSGFYLCAWGPGQGFGYTFGSGTRLTVV.

This rearrangement joins TRBV2 to TRBJ1-2; D not certain. The V and J ends lost 6 bases and 2 bases respectively, with 7 bases between them. Germline V gene lookup returns CDR1 SNHLY and CDR2 FYNNEI. There are 12 residues in the CDR3. The CDR3 spells CASRDLNYGYTF. As DNA, the CDR3 is TGTGCCAGCAGGGACTTGAACTATGGCTACACCTTC. The whole variable domain, filled in from reference TRBV2 and TRBJ1-2, reads EPEVTQTPSHQVTQMGQEVILRCVPISNHLYFYWYRQILGQKVEFLVSFYNNEISEKSEIFDDQFSVERPDGSNFTLKIRSTKLEDSAMYFCASRDLNYGYTFGSGTRLTVV.

This clone was seen a handful of times. The chain has TRBV6-6 and TRBJ2-1, with 11 bases that match TRBD2. The germline gives CDR1 MNHNY, CDR2 SVGAGI (reference sequence). Trimming removed 6 bases from V and 3 bases from J; junction bases left unmatched: 4. The CDR3 is made up of 15 amino acids. CDR3 bases: TGTGCCAGCAGACGCGGGACTAGCGGCTACAATGAGCAGTTCTTC. This sequence encodes CASRRGTSGYNEQFF.

The J gene is TRBJ1-2, the V gene TRBV4-2; tentatively, D is TRBD1 (5 bases). Germline lookup yields CDR1 LGHNA and CDR2 YNFKEQ. The V end was cut by 0 bases, the J end by 0 bases, with 11 bases between. This CDR3 is built from 16 residues. The CDR3: CASSQDGAAANYGYTF. The DNA of the CDR3 is TGTGCCAGCAGCCAAGATGGGGCCGCCGCTAACTATGGCTACACCTTC.

This clone has a handful of counts. This chain links TRBV19 with TRBJ2-1, with 7 bases aligning to TRBD1. V dropped 4 bases and J dropped 1; count of bases not matched to a gene: 4. The CDR3 has 15 amino acids. From germline, CDR1 is LNHDA and CDR2 SQIVND (reference sequence). CDR3 nucleotides: TGTGCCAGTAGTACCTGGGACAGATCCTACAATGAGCAGTTCTTC. Protein product: CASSTWDRSYNEQFF. Filled out from reference TRBV19 and TRBJ2-1, the complete variable domain reads DGGITQSPKYLFRKEGQNVTLSCEQNLNHDAMYWYRQDPGQGLRLIYYSQIVNDFQKGDIAEGYSVSREKKESFPLTVTSAQKNPTAFYLCASSTWDRSYNEQFFGPGTRLTVL.

The chain couples TRBV28 to TRBJ2-1, with 9 bases identical to TRBD2. J was trimmed by 11 bases and V by 10 bases; bases with no gene match: 6. The CDR3 is 11 amino acids. Germline V CDR1 and CDR2: MDHEN, SYDVKM. In nucleotides, the CDR3 is TGTGCCACCGGACTAGCGCTCAAGCAGTTCTTC. Translated: CATGLALKQFF.

The chain employs TRBV10-3 and TRBJ2-3; the match to TRBD1 covers 7 bases. Germline V lookup: CDR1 ENHRY, CDR2 SYGVKD. The ends lost 7 bases at V and 3 bases at J; junction bases unmatched: 10. This CDR3 has 15 residues. CDR3 sequence: CAINEGGAWTDTQYF. In DNA, the CDR3 is TGTGCCATCAATGAAGGGGGCGCGTGGACAGATACGCAGTATTTT.

The chain uses TRBV19 and TRBJ2-3, with 9 nucleotides matching TRBD1. There are 13 residues in the CDR3. Per the germline V gene, CDR1 is LNHDA and CDR2 is SQIVND (reference sequence). With 5 bases clipped from V and 5 bases from J, the junction kept 2 bases outside the gene matches. The CDR3 sequence is CASSGQGRDTQYF. The CDR3 bases are TGTGCCAGTAGTGGACAGGGGAGAGATACGCAGTATTTT.

The count of this clone is one. In DNA form, the CDR3 reads TGTGCCAGCAGCCACCTGCCACCCCAGGAATTGTCCTACGAGCAGTACTTC. It specifies CASSHLPPQELSYEQYF. The V and J genes are TRBV28 and TRBJ2-7; D remains ambiguous. Trimming removed 6 bases from V and 1 base from J, with 22 bases in between. The CDR3 is made up of 17 amino acids. Germline lookup yields CDR1 MDHEN and CDR2 SYDVKM.